Listed below are T cell receptor beta chains from one sample, sequenced in a study of T cells in tumors after PD-1 blockade. TCRdb's table, derived via immunoSEQ multiplex PCR, lists solely in-frame clones and lacks some. Of roughly 35,000 clones in the sample, roughly 76% were seen once. Sequenced material: PBMCs, taken after anti-PD-1 treatment. All receptors come from a human donor with basal cell carcinoma. Both conserved end residues are part of each CDR3. D genes are given only for firm matches. Not every row has a clone size; where given, it reads once, few, many or a size class.

j_call | clone_size | d_call | v_call | cdr3_nt | cdr3_aa
TRBJ2-1 | - | TRBD2 | TRBV5-1 | TGCGCCAGCAGCCCGGGACTAGCGGAAGGGGATGAGCAGTTCTTC | CASSPGLAEGDEQFF
TRBJ1-1 | - | - | TRBV5-1 | TGCGCCAGCTCCCGACGTCCCAACACTGAAGCTTTCTTT | CASSRRPNTEAFF
TRBJ1-1 | - | - | TRBV4-3 | TGCGCCAGCAGCCAAGCGGGCAACACTGAAGCTTTCTTT | CASSQAGNTEAFF
TRBJ2-1 | few | TRBD2 | TRBV5-4 | TGTGCCAGCAGCTCGCGGGGGAGCCACAATGAGCAGTTCTTC | CASSSRGSHNEQFF
TRBJ2-7 | - | TRBD2 | TRBV6-5 | TGTGCCAGCAGTTACTCGAGAGCGGGGTCCTACGAGCAGTACTTC | CASSYSRAGSYEQYF
TRBJ2-7 | - | - | TRBV5-4 | TGTGCCAGCAGGCCCCCCGGGACGAGCTACGAGCAGTACTTC | CASRPPGTSYEQYF
TRBJ2-5 | few | - | TRBV3-1/TRBV3-2 | TGTGCCAGCAGCCAAGAGACCCAGTACTTC | CASSQETQYF
TRBJ1-2 | - | - | TRBV27 | TGTGCCAGCAGTTTACGGGGGCAGGGTGGCTACACCTTC | CASSLRGQGGYTF
TRBJ2-3 | - | - | TRBV28 | TGTGCCAGCAGTTTCCGTCAACTCTTCACAGATACGCAGTATTTT | CASSFRQLFTDTQYF
TRBJ2-3 | many | - | TRBV12-3/TRBV12-4 | TGTGCTTCAAGGGGACAACCCACAGATACGCAGTATTTT | CASRGQPTDTQYF
TRBJ2-3 | - | - | TRBV24-1 | TGTGCCACCAGTGATTCAGCGCAGGGACGCCGGGCAGATACGCAGTATTTT | CATSDSAQGRRADTQYF
TRBJ1-5 | - | - | TRBV27 | TGTGCCAGCAGTGCGTTGGGGGGCAATCAGCCCCAGCATTTT | CASSALGGNQPQHF
TRBJ2-2 | many | TRBD2 | TRBV15 | TGTGCCACCAGCAGGGGGGGGTCGAACACCGGGGAGCTGTTTTTT | CATSRGGSNTGELFF
TRBJ2-1 | - | TRBD1 | TRBV4-3 | TGCGCCAGCAGCCAAGCCCGACAGGGCCTTTATGAGCAGTTCTTC | CASSQARQGLYEQFF
TRBJ2-7 | - | TRBD1 | TRBV6-5 | TGTGCCACCACTAGGGACAGCCCCGAGCAGTACTTC | CATTRDSPEQYF
TRBJ2-7 | once | TRBD2 | TRBV14 | TGTGCCAGCAGCCGGGATAGCGGGGAGTTCTCCTACGAGCAGTACTTC | CASSRDSGEFSYEQYF
TRBJ1-1 | once | - | TRBV6-2/TRBV6-3 | TGTGCCAGCAGTTATCAGGACTTGCTGCAAGGTTTGAACACTGAAGCTTTCTTT | CASSYQDLLQGLNTEAFF
TRBJ2-7 | - | TRBD2 | TRBV7-2 | TGTGCCAGCAGACTAGCGGCCTCCTACGAGCAGTACTTC | CASRLAASYEQYF
TRBJ2-3 | - | TRBD1 | TRBV7-3 | TGTGCCAGCAGCGTTGACAGGGGAGCAGATACGCAGTATTTT | CASSVDRGADTQYF
TRBJ2-2 | once | - | TRBV6-2/TRBV6-3 | TGTGCCAGCAGTTCCGCAGGGTTGCGTGGGGAGCTGTTTTTT | CASSSAGLRGELFF
TRBJ2-6 | - | - | TRBV5-8 | TGTGCCAGCAGCTTAGGCGCGTTCTCTGGGGCCAACGTCCTGACTTTC | CASSLGAFSGANVLTF
TRBJ1-2 | - | - | TRBV5-4 | TGTGCCAGCAGTCGAAGTAGTTCTAACTATGGCTACACCTTC | CASSRSSSNYGYTF